The 2 T cell receptor beta chains in this list originate from one sample, sequenced in a study of cytomegalovirus exposure and HLA in healthy donors. Repertoires were generated with immunoSEQ multiplex PCR, while TCRdb's copy carries only in-frame clones and drops some. The repertoire consists of over 150,000 clones, with around nine tenths occurring once and the leading ten covering 2% to 2.5%. Sequencing used PBMCs. These receptors were taken from a woman under 30 in good health and CMV-seronegative.

This chain uses TRBV27 with TRBJ2-1, with no clear D. The germline gives CDR1 MNHEY, CDR2 SMNVEV (reference sequence). The CDR3 runs 14 residues. The V end was cut by 0 bases, the J end by 4 bases, with 7 bases between. CDR3: CASSLSDLYNEQFF. As DNA, the CDR3 is TGTGCCAGCAGTTTATCAGATCTATACAATGAGCAGTTCTTC.

V is TRBV9 and J is TRBJ1-2, with D possibly being TRBD1 (6 bases). Germline V gives CDR1 SGDLS, CDR2 YYNGEE. Trimming cost V 4 bases and J 6 bases, with 19 bases left between them. The CDR3 sequence is 15 residues long. The CDR3 sequence: CASSSHTGIQDGYTF. For the CDR3, the DNA is TGTGCCAGCAGCTCCCATACAGGGATCCAGGATGGCTACACCTTC.